Presented here are 3 T cell receptor beta chains from one specimen sequenced in a study of T cell responses to AZD1222 COVID-19 vaccine. TCRdb's copy holds only in-frame clones and misses some; the assay was immunoSEQ multiplex PCR. The repertoire holds 130,000 to 150,000 clones, with about nine tenths as singletons. The sequences come from peripheral blood, collected on day 0 of AZD1222 vaccination. The receptors come from an adult in good health.

In its sample, this clone was seen once. The rearrangement links TRBV6-2 or TRBV6-3 to TRBJ2-7; TRBD1 or TRBD2 may be the D gene (5 bases each). V lost 6 bases and J 5 bases, leaving 20 bases between the germline ends. The CDR3 runs 15 residues. Germline CDR1 reads MNHEY; CDR2 reads SVGEGT. The CDR3 loop is CASSLTGTTDHEQYF. As DNA, the CDR3 is TGTGCCAGCAGCTTGACCGGGACCACAGACCACGAGCAGTACTTC.

In DNA form, the CDR3 reads TGCGCCAGCAGACGTTCCGGGACAGATAAAGGAAACACCATATATTTT. Its protein product is CASRRSGTDKGNTIYF. V gene TRBV5-1 combines with J gene TRBJ1-3; the match to TRBD1 covers 7 bases. The J segment lost 4 bases and the V segment lost 5 bases, leaving 12 bases of the junction unmatched. The V gene's germline CDR1 is SGHRS and CDR2 YFSETQ. The CDR3 loop spans 16 amino acids.

V usage is TRBV5-1 and J usage is TRBJ2-2; D ambiguous. The CDR3 spans 13 residues. V lost 0 bases and J 6 bases, leaving 6 bases between the germline ends. CDR1 is SGHRS, CDR2 YFSETQ, per germline. The CDR3 sequence is CASSLGRAGELFF. The CDR3 coding sequence is TGCGCCAGCAGCTTGGGACGGGCCGGGGAGCTGTTTTTT.